This TCR beta chain stems from a study of lymphopenia after photon versus proton radiotherapy. Study-wide results and limits: Larger post-nadir TCR diversity loss correlated inversely with survival in deceased patients. Under photons, naive T cells and diversity fell while effector/memory populations rose. Oligoclonal CD8+ Temra expansion after nadir drove photon patients' diversity drop. Better survival with proton therapy was suggested as possible, not demonstrated.

The germline V gene has CDR1 SNHLY and CDR2 FYNNEI. The CDR3 is made up of 15 amino acids. V lost 7 bases and J lost 4; bases outside the gene matches: 9. About this clone itself: The antigen is undetermined.

The table came from immunoSEQ multiplex PCR; TCRdb's copy has only in-frame clones and leaves some out. The data show 150,000 to 200,000 clones, around nine tenths seen once. The chain recombines TRBV2 with TRBJ2-5, with 10 positions matching TRBD1. The sequencing used peripheral blood, collected from a patient treated with photon-based radiotherapy. This sequence originates from a man over 45 with gastric cancer. Here the CDR3 reads CASNLGQGGVETQYF. CDR3 nucleotide sequence: TGTGCCAGCAACCTAGGACAGGGGGGAGTAGAGACCCAGTACTTC.